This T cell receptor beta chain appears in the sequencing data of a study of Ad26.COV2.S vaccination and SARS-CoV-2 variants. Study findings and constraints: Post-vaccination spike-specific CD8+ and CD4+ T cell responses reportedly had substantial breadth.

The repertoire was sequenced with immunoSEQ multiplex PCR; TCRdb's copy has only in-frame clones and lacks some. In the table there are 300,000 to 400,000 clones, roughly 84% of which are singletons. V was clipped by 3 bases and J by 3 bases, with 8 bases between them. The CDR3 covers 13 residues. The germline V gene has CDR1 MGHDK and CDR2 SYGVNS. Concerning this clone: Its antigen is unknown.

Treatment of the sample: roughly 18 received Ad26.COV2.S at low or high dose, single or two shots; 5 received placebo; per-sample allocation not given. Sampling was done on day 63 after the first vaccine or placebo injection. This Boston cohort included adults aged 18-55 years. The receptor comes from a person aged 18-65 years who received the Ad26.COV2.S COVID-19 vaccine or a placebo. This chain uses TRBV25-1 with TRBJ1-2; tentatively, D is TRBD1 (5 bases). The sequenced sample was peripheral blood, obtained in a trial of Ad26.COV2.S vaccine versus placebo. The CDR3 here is CASSDEGHYGYTF. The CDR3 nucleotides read TGTGCCAGCAGTGATGAGGGGCACTATGGCTACACCTTC.